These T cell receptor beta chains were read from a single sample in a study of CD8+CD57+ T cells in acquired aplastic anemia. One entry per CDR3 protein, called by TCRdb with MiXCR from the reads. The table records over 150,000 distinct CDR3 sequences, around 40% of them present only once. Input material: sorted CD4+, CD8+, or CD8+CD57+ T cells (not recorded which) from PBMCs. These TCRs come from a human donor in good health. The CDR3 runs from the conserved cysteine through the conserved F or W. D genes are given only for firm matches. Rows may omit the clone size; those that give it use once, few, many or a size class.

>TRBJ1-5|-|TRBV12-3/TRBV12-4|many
CASSRQAGVRQPQHF
TGTGCCAGCAGCAGGCAGGCAGGGGTTCGTCAGCCCCAGCATTTT
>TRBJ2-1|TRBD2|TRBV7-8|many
CASSLYSGSQNEQFF
TGTGCCAGCAGCTTATATAGCGGGAGTCAGAATGAGCAGTTCTTC
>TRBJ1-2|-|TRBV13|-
CASLVRGQLNYGYTF
TGTGCCAGCCTCGTAAGGGGACAACTTAACTATGGCTACACCTTC
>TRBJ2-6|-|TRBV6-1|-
CASRPRGGVEANVLTF
TGTGCCAGCAGGCCGAGAGGAGGGGTGGAGGCCAACGTCCTGACTTTC
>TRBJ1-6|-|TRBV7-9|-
CASSSNYSPLHF
TGTGCCAGCAGCTCAAACTATTCACCCCTCCACTTT
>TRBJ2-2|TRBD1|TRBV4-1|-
CASSRPRDRGFSGELFF
TGCGCCAGCAGCCGACCCCGGGACAGGGGATTCTCCGGGGAGCTGTTTTTT
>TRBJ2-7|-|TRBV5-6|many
CASSYPGFGVYEQYF
TGTGCCAGCAGCTACCCAGGGTTTGGGGTTTACGAGCAGTACTTC
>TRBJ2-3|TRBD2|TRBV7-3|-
CASSSGLAGAPQYF
TGTGCCAGCAGCTCTGGACTAGCGGGGGCCCCGCAGTATTTT
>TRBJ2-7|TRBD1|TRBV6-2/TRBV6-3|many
CASKETGASYEQYF
TGTGCCAGCAAGGAGACAGGGGCTTCCTACGAGCAGTACTTC
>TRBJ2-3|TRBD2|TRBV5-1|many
CAGSGGDRTDTQYF
TGCGCCGGATCGGGGGGGGACCGCACAGATACGCAGTATTTT
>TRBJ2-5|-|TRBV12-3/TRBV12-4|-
CASTVGRGETQYF
TGTGCCAGCACTGTGGGGCGCGGAGAGACCCAGTACTTC
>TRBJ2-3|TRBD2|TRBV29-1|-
CSVGEVSGRAKDTQYF
TGCAGCGTGGGGGAGGTGAGCGGGAGGGCCAAAGATACGCAGTATTTT
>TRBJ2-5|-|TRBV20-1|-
CSANRDDGEPQYF
TGCAGTGCTAACCGGGACGACGGAGAGCCCCAGTACTTC
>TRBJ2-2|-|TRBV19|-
CASSVGLAYTGELFF
TGTGCCAGTAGTGTGGGCCTAGCCTACACCGGGGAGCTGTTTTTT
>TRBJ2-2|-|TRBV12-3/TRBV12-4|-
CASSTGLSNTGELFF
TGTGCCAGCAGCACTGGATTGTCGAACACCGGGGAGCTGTTTTTT
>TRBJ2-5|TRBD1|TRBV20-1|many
CSAGPGQGAGETQYF
TGCAGTGCAGGACCGGGACAGGGGGCCGGAGAGACCCAGTACTTC
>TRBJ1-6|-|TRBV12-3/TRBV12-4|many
CASSAFEDSPLHF
TGTGCCAGCAGTGCCTTCGAGGATTCACCCCTCCACTTT
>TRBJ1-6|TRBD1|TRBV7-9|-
CASSAGGSPLHF
TGTGCCAGCAGCGCAGGGGGATCACCCCTCCACTTT
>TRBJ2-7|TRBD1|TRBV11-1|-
CASRDEGAHYEQYF
TGTGCCAGCAGAGATGAGGGGGCGCACTACGAGCAGTACTTC
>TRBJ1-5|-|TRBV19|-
CASSIGTVSNQPQHF
TGTGCCAGTAGTATAGGGACAGTGAGCAATCAGCCCCAGCATTTT
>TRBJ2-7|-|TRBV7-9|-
CASSPEWGIYEQYF
TGTGCCAGCAGCCCAGAATGGGGGATATACGAGCAGTACTTC
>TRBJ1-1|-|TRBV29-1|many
CSIFGQRGTEAFF
TGCAGCATATTCGGGCAGAGAGGGACTGAAGCTTTCTTT
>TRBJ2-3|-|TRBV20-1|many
CSATQTGHTDTQYF
TGCAGTGCTACTCAGACAGGACACACAGATACGCAGTATTTT
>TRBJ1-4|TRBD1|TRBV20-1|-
CSAYGQGEKLFF
TGCAGTGCCTACGGACAGGGAGAAAAACTGTTTTTT
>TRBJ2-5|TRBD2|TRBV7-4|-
CASSSAPSGGETQYF
TGTGCCAGCAGCTCGGCGCCTAGCGGGGGTGAGACCCAGTACTTC
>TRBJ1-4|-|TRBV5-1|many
CASSRGSATNEKLFF
TGCGCCAGCAGCCGGGGAAGTGCAACTAATGAAAAACTGTTTTTT
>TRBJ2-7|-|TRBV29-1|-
CSVEDEKGAAYEQYF
TGCAGCGTTGAAGATGAAAAGGGCGCAGCCTACGAGCAGTACTTC
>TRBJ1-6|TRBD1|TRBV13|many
CASSQTRDRQQYNSPLHF
TGTGCCAGCAGCCAAACCCGGGACAGACAACAATATAATTCACCCCTCCACTTT
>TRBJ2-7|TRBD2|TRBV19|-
CASTRAGVPYEQYF
TGTGCCAGTACCCGGGCGGGAGTGCCCTACGAGCAGTACTTC
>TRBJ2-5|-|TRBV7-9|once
CASSSGLGETQYF
TGTGCCAGCAGCTCCGGCCTGGGCGAGACCCAGTACTTC
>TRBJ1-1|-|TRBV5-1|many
CASSPSWNTEAFF
TGCGCCAGCAGTCCTAGTTGGAACACTGAAGCTTTCTTT
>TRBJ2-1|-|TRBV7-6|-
CASSGARKFF
TGTGCCAGCAGTGGGGCTCGGAAGTTCTTC
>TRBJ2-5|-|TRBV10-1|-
CASSDLARVEETQYF
TGCGCCAGCAGTGATCTGGCCAGGGTAGAAGAGACCCAGTACTTC
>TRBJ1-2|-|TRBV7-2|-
CASSPGPGNYGYTF
TGCGCCAGCAGCCCGGGACCGGGTAACTATGGCTACACCTTC
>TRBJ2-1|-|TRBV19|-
CASSMLDGLYNEQFF
TGTGCCAGTAGTATGTTAGATGGCTTATACAATGAGCAGTTCTTC
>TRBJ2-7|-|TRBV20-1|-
CSAYRDTNYEQYF
TGCAGTGCTTACCGGGACACTAACTACGAGCAGTACTTC
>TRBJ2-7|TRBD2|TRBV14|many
CASSRQLATPHEQYF
TGTGCCAGCAGCCGACAACTAGCGACCCCCCACGAGCAGTACTTC
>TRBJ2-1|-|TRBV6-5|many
CASSPDLWNNEQFF
TGTGCCAGCAGCCCAGATCTTTGGAACAATGAGCAGTTCTTC
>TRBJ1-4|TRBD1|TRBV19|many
CASKVGQGANEKLFF
TGTGCCAGTAAGGTGGGACAGGGTGCTAATGAAAAACTGTTTTTT
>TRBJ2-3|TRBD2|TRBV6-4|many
CASSAGGGAGTDTQYF
TGTGCCAGCAGTGCTGGCGGGGGGGCCGGCACAGATACGCAGTATTTT
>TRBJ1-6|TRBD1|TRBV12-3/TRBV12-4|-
CASSADPGQGIHF
TGTGCCAGCAGTGCAGACCCGGGACAGGGGATCCACTTT
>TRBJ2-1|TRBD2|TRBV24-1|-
CATSDSGLAGKSNEQFF
TGTGCCACCAGTGACTCGGGACTAGCGGGGAAGTCCAATGAGCAGTTCTTC
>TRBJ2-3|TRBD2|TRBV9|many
CASSVSVVGAGGRDTQYF
TGTGCCAGCAGCGTATCGGTCGTTGGGGCGGGGGGGCGAGATACGCAGTATTTT
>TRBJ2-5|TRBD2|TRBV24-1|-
CATSDSGTSGETQYF
TGTGCCACCAGTGATTCCGGGACTAGCGGTGAGACCCAGTACTTC
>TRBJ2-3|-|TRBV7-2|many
CASSWGSSTDTQYF
TGTGCCAGCAGCTGGGGGAGTAGCACAGATACGCAGTATTTT
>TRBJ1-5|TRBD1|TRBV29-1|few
CSVGTGLNQPQHF
TGCAGCGTTGGGACAGGGTTAAATCAGCCCCAGCATTTT
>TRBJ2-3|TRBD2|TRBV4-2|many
CASSGLAGGQDTQYF
TGTGCCAGCAGCGGACTAGCGGGGGGGCAAGATACGCAGTATTTT